The 18 T cell receptor beta chains reported below all come from one sample, sequenced in a study of cytomegalovirus exposure and HLA in healthy donors. Amplification used 60 Vbeta primers and 13 Jbeta primers. Assay: immunoSEQ multiplex PCR; the TCRdb copy retains only in-frame clones and omits some. Among about 84,000 clones, around 80% were seen once, and the ten largest hold roughly 2.6%. The sequencing input was PBMCs. The receptors come from a male donor in good health and CMV-seropositive.

The J gene is TRBJ2-1, the V gene TRBV11-3, with TRBD2 matching 11 bases. Looked up from germline, CDR1 is SGHNT and CDR2 is YENEEA. This CDR3 has 15 amino acids. The V gene end was trimmed by 2 bases and the J gene end by 8 bases; junction bases not matched to a gene: 5. DNA for the CDR3: TGTGCCAGCAGCTTAAGGCTAGCGGGAGGCGATGAGCAGTTCTTC. Translated, it gives CASSLRLAGGDEQFF.

The table lists this clone with a count of one. V and J are TRBV29-1 and TRBJ2-3; TRBD2 aligns across 9 bases. J lost 4 bases, V lost 4 bases, and 6 bases had no gene match. The CDR3 sequence is 14 residues long. Germline CDR1 SQVTM, CDR2 ANQGSEA. The DNA for the CDR3 is TGCAGCGTTGCGGAGCGGGAGGTTGCAGATACGCAGTATTTT. Its translation: CSVAEREVADTQYF.

The V gene is TRBV25-1, the J gene TRBJ2-1, with a tentative D call TRBD2 (5 bases). V was shortened by 3 bases and J by 8 bases, with 14 bases between the two germline ends. CDR1 MGHDK and CDR2 SYGVNS come from the germline V gene. This CDR3 has 14 residues. The CDR3 loop is CASSEGREADEQFF. The DNA of the CDR3 is TGTGCCAGCAGTGAGGGTAGAGAAGCGGATGAGCAGTTCTTC.

Note on this clone: This sample includes further DNA sequences coding for the same CDR3. The V and J genes are TRBV9 and TRBJ2-5, with D uncertain. CDR3 size: 13 residues. Germline values: CDR1 SGDLS, CDR2 YYNGEE. Trimming took off 0 bases at V and 1 base at J, with 4 bases between the two ends. In DNA, the CDR3 is TGTGCCAGCAGCGTAGCGGTCCAAGAGACCCAGTACTTC. Its translation is CASSVAVQETQYF.

The chain uses TRBV27 and TRBJ2-5; TRBD2 is a possible D gene (5 bases). The DNA end is more similar to TRBJ2-7, so the J call may be wrong. The germline V gene has CDR1 MNHEY and CDR2 SMNVEV (reference sequence). This CDR3 contains 14 residues. The CDR3 reads CASSRVATPYEQYF. CDR3 in DNA: TGTGCCAGCAGCCGTGTAGCGACCCCCTACGAGCAGTACTTC.

The chain links TRBV19 to TRBJ2-2, with D possibly TRBD2 on 6 matching bases. From germline, CDR1 is LNHDA and CDR2 SQIVND (reference sequence). The CDR3 sequence is 15 residues long. Deletions cut 2 bases from V and 6 bases from J, with 13 bases between. This CDR3 reads CASSIPAGVAGELFF. CDR3 nucleotides: TGTGCCAGTAGTATACCAGCGGGTGTTGCCGGGGAGCTGTTTTTT.

V gene TRBV14 combines with J gene TRBJ2-3, with 9 positions matching TRBD2. J lost 8 bases, V lost 4 bases, and 22 bases had no gene match. The germline V gene encodes CDR1 SGHDN and CDR2 FVKESK. The CDR3 is 19 residues long. CDR3 loop: CASSPSSARLAGLTTTQYF. Here the CDR3 DNA reads TGTGCCAGCAGCCCATCCTCTGCCCGGCTAGCGGGACTGACAACTACGCAGTATTTT. Full variable domain (remainder filled in from reference TRBV14 and TRBJ2-3): EAGVTQFPSHSVIEKGQTVTLRCDPISGHDNLYWYRRVMGKEIKFLLHFVKESKQDESGMPNNRFLAERTGGTYSTLKVQPAELEDSGVYFCASSPSSARLAGLTTTQYFGPGTRLTVL.

This chain joins TRBV2 and TRBJ2-3; tentatively, D is TRBD1 or TRBD2 (5 bases each). CDR1 SNHLY and CDR2 FYNNEI come from the germline V gene. The CDR3 consists of 15 residues. Trimming shortened V by 5 bases and J by 0 bases, and 12 bases separated the two germline ends. The CDR3 DNA reads as TGTGCCAGCAGTCAAGAGGGGATAAGCACAGATACGCAGTATTTT. Residues: CASSQEGISTDTQYF.

J is TRBJ2-2 and V is TRBV5-1, with 14 bases matching TRBD2. This CDR3 spans 16 amino acids. CDR1 is SGHRS, CDR2 YFSETQ, per germline. V shed 4 bases, J shed 5 bases, and the junction held 4 bases outside the gene matches. CDR3 in DNA: TGCGCCAGCAGCCCTGGACTAGCGGGAGGTACCGGGGAGCTGTTTTTT. It specifies CASSPGLAGGTGELFF.

The genes are TRBV7-2 and TRBJ2-1, with TRBD2 matching 12 bases. The J segment lost 9 bases and the V segment lost 5 bases, leaving 14 bases of the junction unmatched. Germline CDR1 SGHTA, CDR2 FQGNSA. The CDR3 is made up of 17 amino acids. The CDR3 sequence: CASSRLAGDLLFGEQFF. The CDR3 bases are TGTGCCAGCAGCCGACTAGCGGGAGATCTGTTGTTTGGTGAGCAGTTCTTC.

The chain couples TRBV5-4 to TRBJ2-4, with TRBD2 matching 9 bases. The germline V gene encodes CDR1 SGHNT and CDR2 YYREEE (reference sequence). Trimming took 6 bases from V and 6 from J; bases not matched to a gene: 16. The CDR3 loop spans 17 amino acids. CDR3 in DNA: TGTGCCAGCACCACAAAGGCGGGAGGGCCATCGGGAAACATTCAGTACTTC. Amino acid sequence: CASTTKAGGPSGNIQYF.

The sample holds one count of this clone. This chain joins TRBV18 and TRBJ2-1; tentative D call: TRBD1 (6 bases). Germline CDR1 reads KGHSH; CDR2 reads LQKENI. Trimming left V 5 bases short and J 3 bases short, with 11 bases between. The CDR3 consists of 14 residues. This CDR3 reads CASSKEDSYNEQFF. For the CDR3, the DNA is TGTGCCAGCTCAAAGGAGGACAGCTACAATGAGCAGTTCTTC.

The chain employs TRBV28 and TRBJ2-7, with TRBD1 as a possible D gene (5 bases). The CDR3 is 16 amino acids. V was cut by 1 base and J by 0 bases, with 13 bases left in between. The germline CDR1 and CDR2 sequences are MDHEN and SYDVKM. The CDR3 nucleotides are TGTGCCAGCAGTTTATACAGGAGCAAGACCTCCTACGAGCAGTACTTC. This encodes CASSLYRSKTSYEQYF. Full variable domain (missing parts from reference TRBV28 and TRBJ2-7): DVKVTQSSRYLVKRTGEKVFLECVQDMDHENMFWYRQDPGLGLRLIYFSYDVKMKEKGDIPEGYSVSREKKERFSLILESASTNQTSMYLCASSLYRSKTSYEQYFGPGTRLTVT.

This CDR3 is CASSMGRAYVETQYF. In nucleotides, the CDR3 is TGTGCCAGTAGTATGGGGAGGGCCTACGTAGAGACCCAGTACTTC. The J gene is TRBJ2-5, the V gene TRBV19; 7 bases are a match to TRBD2. The V gene's germline CDR1 is LNHDA and CDR2 SQIVND (reference sequence). CDR3 length: 15 amino acids. V trimming: 3 bases; J trimming: 4 bases; junction bases outside the gene matches: 8.

This sequence joins TRBV4-1 and TRBJ1-2; D is ambiguous. The CDR3 has 15 amino acids. Trimming took 0 bases from V and 1 from J, leaving 9 bases between them. The germline V gene has CDR1 MGHRA and CDR2 YSYEKL. The CDR3 sequence is CASSQEAVLNYGYTF. For the CDR3, the DNA is TGCGCCAGCAGCCAAGAGGCAGTTCTTAACTATGGCTACACCTTC.

This clone has more than one count but fewer than ten. This rearrangement joins TRBV19 to TRBJ1-4; possible D gene TRBD1, 6 bases. The CDR3 is made up of 15 amino acids. Germline values: CDR1 LNHDA, CDR2 SQIVND (reference sequence). Between the trimmed V and J ends, which lost 5 bases and 8 bases, there was a span of 18 bases. CDR3 nucleotides: TGTGCCAGTAGTTTGAAGACAGGATGGGAAGAAAAACTGTTTTTT. Amino acids: CASSLKTGWEEKLFF.

The chain is built from TRBV25-1 and TRBJ1-2; 9 nucleotides align to TRBD1. J was trimmed by 4 bases and V by 1 base; bases with no gene match: 1. The germline gives CDR1 MGHDK, CDR2 SYGVNS. The CDR3 loop spans 14 amino acids. CDR3 sequence reads: CASSESTGGYGYTF. The CDR3 nucleotides are TGTGCCAGCAGTGAATCGACAGGGGGCTATGGCTACACCTTC.

The genes are TRBV7-9 and TRBJ2-1; a weak D match, TRBD2 (5 bases). The germline gives CDR1 SEHNR, CDR2 FQNEAQ (reference sequence). The CDR3 has 15 residues. Trimming removed 3 bases from V and 6 bases from J, with 15 bases in between. The CDR3 sequence: CASSFGGSFSNEQFF. The DNA of the CDR3 is TGTGCCAGCAGCTTCGGTGGGAGTTTCTCCAATGAGCAGTTCTTC.